A single TCR beta chain is shown here with its context. Its specificity is not known. One junction end disagrees with the germline gene, perhaps due to a read error. The data are from a study of CD8+CD57+ T cells in acquired aplastic anemia. Genomic DNA provided the template from which TCR beta VDJ and CDR3 profiles were obtained. MiXCR, applied by TCRdb to the reads, yields one record per CDR3 protein. The sample gives just over 200,000 distinct CDR3 sequences, over 55% of which show up once; roughly 62% is in the top ten. The germline V gene encodes CDR1 SGHNT and CDR2 YYREEE (reference sequence). The CDR3 is 15 residues long. Patients included in sequencing had previously demonstrated CD8+CD57+ cell expansion by flow cytometry. As a group, the patients uniformly had severe acquired aplastic anemia. Study-wide findings and caveats: Significance was not reached for CD8+ Simpson's diversity between patients and controls. Patients and controls shared twenty-nine CD8+ CDR3 sequences.

The chain has TRBV5-4 and TRBJ1-1; TRBD1 matches 8 bases. The receptor's source is a human donor with aplastic anemia. Sequencing used sorted CD4+, CD8+, or CD8+CD57+ T cells (not recorded which) from PBMCs. CDR3 nucleotide sequence: TGTGCCAGCAACTTGGCGGCAGGGGGCCGGACTGAAGCTTTCTTT. Translated, it gives CASNLAAGGRTEAFF.